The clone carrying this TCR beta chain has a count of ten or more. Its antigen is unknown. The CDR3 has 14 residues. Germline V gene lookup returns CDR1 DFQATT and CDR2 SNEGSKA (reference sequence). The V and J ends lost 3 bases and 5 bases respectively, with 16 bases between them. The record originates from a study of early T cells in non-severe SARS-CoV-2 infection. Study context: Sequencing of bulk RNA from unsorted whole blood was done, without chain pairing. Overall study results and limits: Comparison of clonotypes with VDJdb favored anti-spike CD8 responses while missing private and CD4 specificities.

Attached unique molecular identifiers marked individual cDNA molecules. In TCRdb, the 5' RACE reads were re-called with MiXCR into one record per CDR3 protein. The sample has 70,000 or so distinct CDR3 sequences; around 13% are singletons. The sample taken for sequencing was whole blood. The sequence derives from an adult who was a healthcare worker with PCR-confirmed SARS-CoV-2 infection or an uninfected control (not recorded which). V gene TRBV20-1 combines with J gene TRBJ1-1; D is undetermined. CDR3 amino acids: CSASVAPERTEAFF. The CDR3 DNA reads TGCAGTGCTAGTGTGGCACCCGAGCGAACTGAAGCTTTCTTT.